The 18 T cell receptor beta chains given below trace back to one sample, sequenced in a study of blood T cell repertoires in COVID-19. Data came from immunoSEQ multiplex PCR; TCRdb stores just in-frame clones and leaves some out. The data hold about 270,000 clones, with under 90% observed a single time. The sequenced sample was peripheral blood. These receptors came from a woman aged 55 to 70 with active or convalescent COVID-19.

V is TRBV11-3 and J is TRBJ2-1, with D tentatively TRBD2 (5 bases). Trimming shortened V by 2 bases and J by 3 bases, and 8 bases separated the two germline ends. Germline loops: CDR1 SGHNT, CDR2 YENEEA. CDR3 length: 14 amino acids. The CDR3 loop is CASSLQSGYNEQFF. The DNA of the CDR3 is TGTGCCAGCAGCTTACAGAGCGGCTACAATGAGCAGTTCTTC.

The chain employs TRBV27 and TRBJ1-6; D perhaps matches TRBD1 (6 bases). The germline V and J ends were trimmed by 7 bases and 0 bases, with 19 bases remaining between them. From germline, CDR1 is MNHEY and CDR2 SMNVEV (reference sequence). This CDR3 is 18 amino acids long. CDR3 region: CASTDDRSGGSYNSPLHF. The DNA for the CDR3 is TGTGCCAGCACCGATGACAGGTCTGGTGGCTCCTATAATTCACCCCTCCACTTT.

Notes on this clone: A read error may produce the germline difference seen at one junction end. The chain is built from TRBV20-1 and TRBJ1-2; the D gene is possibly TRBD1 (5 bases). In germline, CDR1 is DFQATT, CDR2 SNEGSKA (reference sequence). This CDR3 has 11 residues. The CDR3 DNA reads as TGCAGTGCTAGAGATTTGTCGGGGGATCACTTC. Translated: CSARDLSGDHF.

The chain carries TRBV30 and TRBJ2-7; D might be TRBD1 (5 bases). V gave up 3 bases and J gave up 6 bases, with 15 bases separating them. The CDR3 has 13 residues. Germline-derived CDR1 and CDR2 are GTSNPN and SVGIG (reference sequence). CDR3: CAWSRPQGGEQYF. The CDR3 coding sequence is TGTGCCTGGAGCCGACCCCAGGGCGGCGAGCAGTACTTC.

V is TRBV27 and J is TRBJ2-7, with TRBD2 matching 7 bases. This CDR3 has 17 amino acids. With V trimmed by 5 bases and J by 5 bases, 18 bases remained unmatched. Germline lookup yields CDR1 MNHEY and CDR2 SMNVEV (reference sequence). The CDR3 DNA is TGTGCCAGCAGTCCAAAGAGTCTAGTGCGGGGGTCCCACGAGCAGTACTTC. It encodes CASSPKSLVRGSHEQYF.

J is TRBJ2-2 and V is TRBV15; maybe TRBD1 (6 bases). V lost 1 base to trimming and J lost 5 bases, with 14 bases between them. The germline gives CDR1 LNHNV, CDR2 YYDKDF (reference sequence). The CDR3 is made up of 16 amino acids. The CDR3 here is CATSRVGAQGTGELFF. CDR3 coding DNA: TGTGCCACCAGCAGAGTCGGTGCGCAGGGGACCGGGGAGCTGTTTTTT.

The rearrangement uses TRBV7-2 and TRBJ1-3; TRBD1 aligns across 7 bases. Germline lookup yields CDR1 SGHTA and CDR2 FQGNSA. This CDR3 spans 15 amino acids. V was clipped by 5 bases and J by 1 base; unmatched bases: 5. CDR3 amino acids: CASSPQTGSGNTIYF. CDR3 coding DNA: TGTGCCAGCAGCCCACAGACAGGGTCTGGAAACACCATATATTTT.

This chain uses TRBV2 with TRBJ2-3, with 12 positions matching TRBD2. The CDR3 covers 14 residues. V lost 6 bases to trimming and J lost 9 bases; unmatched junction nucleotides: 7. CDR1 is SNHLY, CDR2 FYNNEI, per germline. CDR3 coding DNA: TGTGCCAGCAGGGGAACTAGCGGGGGGCTGACGCAGTATTTT. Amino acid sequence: CASRGTSGGLTQYF.

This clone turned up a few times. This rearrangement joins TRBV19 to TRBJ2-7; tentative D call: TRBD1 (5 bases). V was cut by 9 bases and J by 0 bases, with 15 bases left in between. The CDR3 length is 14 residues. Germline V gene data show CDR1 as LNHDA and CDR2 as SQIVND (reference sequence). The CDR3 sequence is CASNRQLSSYEQYF. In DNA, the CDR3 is TGTGCCAGCAACAGGCAACTCAGCTCCTACGAGCAGTACTTC.

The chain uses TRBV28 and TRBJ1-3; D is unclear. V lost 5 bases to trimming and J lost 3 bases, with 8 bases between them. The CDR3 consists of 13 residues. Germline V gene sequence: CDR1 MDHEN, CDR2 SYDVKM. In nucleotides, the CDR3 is TGTGCCAGCAGTCTCCCTCGTGGAAACACCATATATTTT. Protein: CASSLPRGNTIYF.

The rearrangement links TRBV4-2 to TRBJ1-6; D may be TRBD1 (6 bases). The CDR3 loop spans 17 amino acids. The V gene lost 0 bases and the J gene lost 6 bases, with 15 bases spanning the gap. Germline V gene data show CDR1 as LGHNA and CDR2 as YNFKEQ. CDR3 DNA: TGTGCCAGCAGCCAAGAGAACGCAGGGGAGGGTAATTCACCCCTCCACTTT. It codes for CASSQENAGEGNSPLHF.

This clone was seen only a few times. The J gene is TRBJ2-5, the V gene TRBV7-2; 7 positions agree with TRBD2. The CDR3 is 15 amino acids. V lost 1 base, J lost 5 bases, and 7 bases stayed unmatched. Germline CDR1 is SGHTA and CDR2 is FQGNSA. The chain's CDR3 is CASSLVRSSGETQYF. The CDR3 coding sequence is TGTGCCAGCAGCTTAGTTCGGAGTAGCGGGGAGACCCAGTACTTC.

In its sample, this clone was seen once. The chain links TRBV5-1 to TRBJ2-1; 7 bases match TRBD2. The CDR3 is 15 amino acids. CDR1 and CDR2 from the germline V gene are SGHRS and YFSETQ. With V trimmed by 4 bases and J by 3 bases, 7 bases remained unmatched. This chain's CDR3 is CASSPVPGGYNEQFF. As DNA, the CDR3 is TGCGCCAGCAGCCCAGTACCGGGGGGCTACAATGAGCAGTTCTTC. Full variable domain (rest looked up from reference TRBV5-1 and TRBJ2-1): KAGVTQTPRYLIKTRGQQVTLSCSPISGHRSVSWYQQTPGQGLQFLFEYFSETQRNKGNFPGRFSGRQFSNSRSEMNVSTLELGDSALYLCASSPVPGGYNEQFFGPGTRLTVL.

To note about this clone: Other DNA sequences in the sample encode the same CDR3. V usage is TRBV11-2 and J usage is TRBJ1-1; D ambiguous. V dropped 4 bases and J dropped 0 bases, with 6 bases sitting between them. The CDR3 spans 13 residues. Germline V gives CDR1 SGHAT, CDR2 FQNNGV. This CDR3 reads CASSSLLNTEAFF. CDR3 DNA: TGTGCCAGCAGCTCCTTATTGAACACTGAAGCTTTCTTT.

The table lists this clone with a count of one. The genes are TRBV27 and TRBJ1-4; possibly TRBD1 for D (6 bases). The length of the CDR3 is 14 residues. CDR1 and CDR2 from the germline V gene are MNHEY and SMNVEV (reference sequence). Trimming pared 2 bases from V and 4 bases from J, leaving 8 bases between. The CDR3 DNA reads TGTGCCAGCAGTTTAGCAGGGGTTAATGAAAAACTGTTTTTT. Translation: CASSLAGVNEKLFF.

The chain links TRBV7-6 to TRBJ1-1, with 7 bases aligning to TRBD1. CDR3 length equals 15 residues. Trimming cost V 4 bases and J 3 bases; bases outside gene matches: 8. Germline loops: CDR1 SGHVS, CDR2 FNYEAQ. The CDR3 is CASSSRQTGYTEAFF. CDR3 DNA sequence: TGTGCCAGCAGCTCCCGTCAGACAGGGTACACTGAAGCTTTCTTT. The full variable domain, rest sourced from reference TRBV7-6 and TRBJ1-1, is GAGVSQSPRYKVTKRGQDVALRCDPISGHVSLYWYRQALGQGPEFLTYFNYEAQQDKSGLPNDRFSAERPEGSISTLTIQRTEQRDSAMYRCASSSRQTGYTEAFFGQGTRLTVV.

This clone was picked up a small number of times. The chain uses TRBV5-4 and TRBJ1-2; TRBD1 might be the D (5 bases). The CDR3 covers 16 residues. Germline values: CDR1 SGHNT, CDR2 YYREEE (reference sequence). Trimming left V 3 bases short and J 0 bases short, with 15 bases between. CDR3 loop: CASSSPGLGPNYGYTF. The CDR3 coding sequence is TGTGCCAGCAGCTCACCGGGACTGGGCCCTAACTATGGCTACACCTTC.

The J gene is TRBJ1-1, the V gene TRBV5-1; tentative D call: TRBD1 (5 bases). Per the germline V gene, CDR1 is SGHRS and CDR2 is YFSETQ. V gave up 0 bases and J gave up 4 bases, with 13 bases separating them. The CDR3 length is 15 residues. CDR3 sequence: CASSLAPGLLTEAFF. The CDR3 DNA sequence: TGCGCCAGCAGCTTGGCACCGGGACTTCTCACTGAAGCTTTCTTT.